The sequence of this TCR beta chain was determined in a study of T cell responses to AZD1222 COVID-19 vaccine. General study points: Spike-specific TCR breadth rose after two AZD1222 doses, and depth rose as well. Spike-wide coverage was observed for vaccine-associated CD4 TCRs, with dominant responses at 160-218 and 743-854.

Clones were read by immunoSEQ multiplex PCR, and TCRdb kept only the in-frame ones, dropping some. Altogether roughly 91,000 clones are present, about 92% being singletons, with the ten largest covering 2.2%. Points on this clone: Its target is not known.

The sequence was obtained from an adult in good health. This sample comprised peripheral blood, obtained on day 0 of AZD1222 vaccination.

CDR3 coding DNA: TGTGCCAGCAGTTTAGGAGTTGGGGAGCAGTTCTTC. This translates into CASSLGVGEQFF. The rearrangement uses TRBV12-3 or TRBV12-4 and TRBJ2-1; D call uncertain. The CDR3 sequence is 12 residues long. Trimming removed 1 base from V and 10 bases from J, with 8 bases in between.